This TCR beta chain is from a study of T cell responses to AZD1222 COVID-19 vaccine. The study's findings and limits: Repertoires were collected only later (after the peak T cell response had occurred). Spike-specific TCR breadth and depth were elevated following two AZD1222 doses.

The data were produced by immunoSEQ multiplex PCR, yet TCRdb's version contains in-frame clones alone and is incomplete. The profile covers around 76,000 clones, with roughly 81% appearing a single time and more than 10% taken by the ten largest. Germline CDR1 reads LGHNA; CDR2 reads YNFKEQ. The CDR3 is 18 residues long. Trimming removed 0 bases from V and 3 bases from J; junction bases left unmatched: 11. Comment on this clone: Antigen: not known.

The sample was peripheral blood, taken on day 0 of AZD1222 vaccination. The receptor's source is an adult in good health. V and J are TRBV4-2 and TRBJ2-4; 7 positions agree with TRBD1. As DNA, the CDR3 is TGTGCCAGCAGCCAAGAATTCCAGGGGGTTGCGGGCAAAAACATTCAGTACTTC. Protein sequence: CASSQEFQGVAGKNIQYF.